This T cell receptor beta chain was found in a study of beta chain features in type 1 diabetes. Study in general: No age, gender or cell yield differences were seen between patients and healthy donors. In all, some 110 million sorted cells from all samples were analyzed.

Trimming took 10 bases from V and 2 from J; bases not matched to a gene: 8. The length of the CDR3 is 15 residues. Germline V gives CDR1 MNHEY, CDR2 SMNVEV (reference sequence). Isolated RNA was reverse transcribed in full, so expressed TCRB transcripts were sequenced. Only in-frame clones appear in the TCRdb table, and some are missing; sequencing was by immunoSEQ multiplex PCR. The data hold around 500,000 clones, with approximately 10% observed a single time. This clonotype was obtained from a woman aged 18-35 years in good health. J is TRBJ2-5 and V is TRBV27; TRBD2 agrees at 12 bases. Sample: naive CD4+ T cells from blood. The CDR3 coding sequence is TGTGCCACCGGACTAGCGGGAATCCTACAAGAGACCCAGTACTTC. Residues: CATGLAGILQETQYF.